These T cell receptor beta chains were read from a single sample in a study of metastatic and nonmetastatic thyroid tumors. TCRdb re-called the PCR reads via MiXCR. The table lists 13,000 to 15,000 clones, 20% to 30% of them singletons. The specimen sequenced was tumor tissue. These receptors came from a female donor with papillary thyroid cancer or a benign thyroid nodule (not recorded which). Some clones in this sample may be carry-over from other donors' samples. Both conserved end residues are part of each CDR3. The order of the fields is V gene, J gene, D gene, clone size, CDR3 protein, CDR3 DNA. A D gene is named only where the DNA matches it firmly. Some rows mark clone size as missing; the rest say once, few, many or name a class of expanded clone.

>TRBV7-3|TRBJ2-2|NA|medium-sized
CASSRDTGELFF
TGTGCCAGCAGCCGAGACACCGGGGAGCTGTTTTTT
>TRBV18|TRBJ2-5|NA|once
CASSPKSLDLQETQYF
TGTGCCAGCTCACCTAAGTCTCTAGATCTCCAAGAGACTCAGTACTTC
>TRBV20-1|TRBJ1-4|TRBD1|NA
CSATGTATNEKLFF
TGCAGTGCTACCGGGACAGCAACTAATGAAAAACTGTTTTTT
>TRBV2|TRBJ2-2|TRBD2|NA
CASSGYHWGLAGGTNTVELFF
TGTGCCAGCAGTGGGTATCATTGGGGGCTAGCGGGAGGAACCAACACCGTGGAGCTGTTTTTT
>TRBV4-1|TRBJ1-4|NA|NA
CASSQDVLRPGEKLFF
TGCGCCAGCAGCCAAGATGTCCTGCGGCCGGGGGAAAAACTGTTTTTT
>TRBV10-3|TRBJ2-5|NA|NA
CAIKETGAETQYF
TGTGCCATCAAGGAGACGGGGGCAGAGACCCAGTACTTC
>TRBV12-3/TRBV12-4|TRBJ1-1|NA|NA
CASRGYRENEAFF
TGTGCCAGCAGAGGATACAGGGAGAATGAAGCTTTCTTT
>TRBV27|TRBJ2-7|TRBD2|medium-sized
CASSPLRLAGSYEQYF
TGTGCCAGCAGTCCCCTGAGACTAGCGGGGTCCTACGAGCAGTACTTC
>TRBV7-9|TRBJ2-1|TRBD1|many
CASSFGTGYNEQFF
TGTGCCAGCAGCTTCGGGACAGGGTACAATGAGCAGTTCTTC
>TRBV4-1|TRBJ1-3|NA|NA
CASSQGDYNSGNTIYF
TGCGCCAGCAGCCAAGGAGATTACAACTCTGGAAACACCATATATTTT
>TRBV28|TRBJ1-2|NA|many
CASKDSTIYGYTF
TGTGCCAGCAAGGACAGTACTATCTATGGCTACACCTTC
>TRBV6-1|TRBJ2-7|TRBD1|few
CATYRGVNEQYF
TGTGCCACGTACAGGGGTGTCAACGAGCAGTACTTC
>TRBV5-1|TRBJ1-2|TRBD1|few
CASSLEPGTACISTF
TGCGCCAGCAGCCTCGAACCCGGGACAGCTTGCATTTCCACCTTC
>TRBV18|TRBJ1-1|NA|NA
CASPPTRTEAFF
TGTGCCAGCCCACCAACTAGGACTGAAGCTTTCTTT
>TRBV28|TRBJ1-5|NA|medium-sized
CASSLAGNHQPQHF
TGTGCCAGCAGCTTAGCGGGAAATCATCAGCCCCAGCATTTT
>TRBV4-1|TRBJ2-7|NA|medium-sized
CASSQSGEQYF
TGCGCCAGCAGCCAAAGTGGCGAGCAGTACTTC
>TRBV2|TRBJ2-1|TRBD1|medium-sized
CASKDTGGNEQFF
TGTGCCAGCAAGGACACAGGGGGGAATGAGCAGTTCTTC
>TRBV4-1|TRBJ2-5|NA|many
CASSRAPSGEKGETQYF
TGCGCCAGCAGCCGCGCCCCCTCGGGGGAAAAGGGGGAGACCCAGTACTTC
>TRBV9|TRBJ2-7|TRBD1|once
CASSLGTGGGEQYF
TGTGCCAGCAGCCTTGGGACAGGGGGTGGCGAGCAGTACTTC
>TRBV7-9|TRBJ2-2|NA|many
CASSFIGGAGELFF
TGTGCCAGCAGCTTCATTGGAGGAGCCGGGGAGCTGTTTTTT
>TRBV6-5|TRBJ2-7|NA|medium-sized
CASSYTDRPYEQYF
TGTGCCAGCAGTTACACCGACAGGCCCTACGAGCAGTACTTC
>TRBV2|TRBJ1-5|TRBD1|many
CASSGQGYRSNQPQHF
TGTGCCAGCAGTGGACAGGGCTATCGTAGCAATCAGCCCCAGCATTTT
>TRBV6-2/TRBV6-3|TRBJ1-1|TRBD1|NA
CASSTRQGGSDAKTEAFF
TGTGCCAGCAGTACCCGACAGGGGGGTTCGGATGCCAAGACTGAAGCTTTCTTT
>TRBV2|TRBJ1-3|TRBD1|many
CASSGQGDTIYF
TGTGCCAGCAGCGGACAGGGAGACACCATATATTTT
>TRBV6-1|TRBJ1-2|TRBD1|many
CASSEAYGTAYGYTF
TGTGCCAGCAGTGAAGCGTATGGGACAGCCTATGGCTACACCTTC
>TRBV5-4|TRBJ2-1|TRBD2|NA
CASSSGAGGWWNEQFF
TGTGCCAGCAGCTCCGGAGCGGGGGGGTGGTGGAATGAGCAGTTCTTC
>TRBV6-5|TRBJ1-5|NA|medium-sized
CASSYRYSNQPQHF
TGTGCCAGCAGTTATCGGTATAGCAATCAGCCCCAGCATTTT
>TRBV28|TRBJ2-1|NA|many
CASSTLQLRQARDHNEQFF
TGTGCCAGCAGTACCCTCCAACTCAGACAGGCTAGGGACCACAATGAGCAGTTCTTC
>TRBV11-2|TRBJ2-1|NA|NA
CASSLVGQLGSHNEQFF
TGTGCCAGCAGCTTAGTTGGACAGCTTGGCTCCCACAATGAGCAGTTCTTC
>TRBV4-2|TRBJ2-1|TRBD2|NA
CASSLTSGGAAEQFF
TGTGCCAGCAGCCTTACTAGCGGGGGGGCGGCTGAGCAGTTCTTC
>TRBV6-1|TRBJ2-1|TRBD2|NA
CASSEMGGGSNEQFF
TGTGCCAGCAGTGAAATGGGGGGGGGAAGCAATGAGCAGTTCTTC
>TRBV12-3/TRBV12-4|TRBJ2-7|NA|NA
CASSWAGNPYEQYF
TGTGCTAGCAGTTGGGCAGGAAATCCCTACGAGCAGTACTTC
>TRBV28|TRBJ2-1|NA|NA
CPSSTDPNSGEQFF
TGTCCCAGCAGTACGGACCCGAATTCGGGAGAGCAGTTCTTC
>TRBV12-3/TRBV12-4|TRBJ2-1|TRBD2|medium-sized
CASSGLAGEFTNEQFF
TGTGCCAGCAGCGGACTAGCGGGAGAGTTTACGAATGAGCAGTTCTTC
>TRBV2|TRBJ2-7|NA|medium-sized
CASSDAESPSYEQYF
TGTGCCAGCAGTGATGCTGAGTCCCCATCCTACGAGCAGTACTTC
>TRBV6-1|TRBJ1-3|NA|few
CASSAVGVGNTIYF
TGTGCCAGCTCCGCAGTCGGGGTTGGAAACACCATATATTTT
>TRBV20-1|TRBJ2-7|NA|many
CSAVSGAYEQYF
TGCAGTGCTGTTTCGGGGGCCTACGAGCAGTACTTC
>TRBV6-5|TRBJ1-1|NA|NA
CASTSGTRRAFF
TGTGCCAGCACTTCCGGGACTAGAAGGGCTTTCTTT
>TRBV5-1|TRBJ2-7|NA|NA
CASSLMDSYEQYF
TGCGCCAGCAGCTTGATGGACTCCTACGAGCAGTACTTC
>TRBV28|TRBJ2-6|NA|few
CASGSGAKVLTF
TGTGCCAGCGGGAGTGGGGCCAAAGTCCTGACTTTC
>TRBV2|TRBJ1-2|NA|few
CASRIQGFSGYTF
TGTGCCAGCAGGATTCAGGGGTTTTCTGGCTACACCTTC
>TRBV5-1|TRBJ2-5|NA|many
CASSLMAVRGETQYF
TGCGCCAGCAGCTTAATGGCGGTTCGAGGGGAGACCCAGTACTTC
>TRBV7-6|TRBJ2-1|TRBD2|NA
CASSGISGPRYNEQFF
TGTGCCAGCAGCGGCATTAGCGGGCCGCGGTACAATGAGCAGTTCTTC
>TRBV19|TRBJ1-2|NA|large
CASSIGTGAGYTF
TGTGCCAGTAGTATAGGAACAGGAGCTGGCTACACCTTC
>TRBV6-5|TRBJ2-2|TRBD2|medium-sized
CASSYGAGETGELFF
TGTGCCAGCAGTTACGGAGCGGGAGAAACCGGGGAGCTGTTTTTT